This T cell receptor (beta chain) was captured in a study of T cell changes during pregnancy in multiple sclerosis. Trimming took 6 bases from V and 0 from J, leaving 20 bases between them. From germline, CDR1 is SNHLY and CDR2 FYNNEI. This CDR3 has 18 residues. Only in-frame clones appear in the TCRdb table, and some are missing; sequencing was by immunoSEQ multiplex PCR. This table holds 90,000 or so clones, less than 95% found once. Sequencing used peripheral blood, obtained in the first trimester of pregnancy. The chain carries TRBV2 and TRBJ1-4; TRBD1 might be the D (6 bases). This sequence originates from a female donor in good health, enrolled as a control in a pregnancy study. CDR3 region: CASRKQDSALATNEKLFF. CDR3 DNA sequence: TGTGCCAGCAGGAAGCAGGACAGCGCGCTTGCAACTAATGAAAAACTGTTTTTT. Drawing the rest from reference TRBV2 and TRBJ1-4, the complete variable domain is EPEVTQTPSHQVTQMGQEVILRCVPISNHLYFYWYRQILGQKVEFLVSFYNNEISEKSEIFDDQFSVERPDGSNFTLKIRSTKLEDSAMYFCASRKQDSALATNEKLFFGSGTQLSVL.